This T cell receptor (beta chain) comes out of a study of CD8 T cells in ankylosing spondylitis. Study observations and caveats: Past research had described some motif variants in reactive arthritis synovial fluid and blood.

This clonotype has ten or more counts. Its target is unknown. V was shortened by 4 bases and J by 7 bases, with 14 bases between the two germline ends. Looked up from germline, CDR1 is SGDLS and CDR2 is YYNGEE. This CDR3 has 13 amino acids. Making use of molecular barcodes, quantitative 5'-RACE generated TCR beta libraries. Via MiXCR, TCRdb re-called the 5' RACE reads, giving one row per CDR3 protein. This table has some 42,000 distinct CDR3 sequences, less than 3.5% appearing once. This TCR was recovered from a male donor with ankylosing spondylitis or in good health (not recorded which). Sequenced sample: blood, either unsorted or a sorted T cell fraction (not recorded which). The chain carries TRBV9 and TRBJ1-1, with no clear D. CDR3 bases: TGTGCCAGCAGCCCCCCCACACTAAATGAAGCTTTCTTT. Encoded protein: CASSPPTLNEAFF.